The 20 T cell receptor beta chains below come from one sample, sequenced in a study of regulatory T cells in long-lasting Graves disease. Time point in this sample: newly diagnosed GD, antithyroid drugs for less than 3 months. PBMCs were the source of the RNA used for TCR sequencing. Investigators prepared the TCR beta libraries by applying iRepertoire HTBI primers and Arm-PCR of CDR3 regions. From the multiplex PCR reads, TCRdb called clonotypes with MiXCR, one entry per CDR3 protein. The profile shows 300,000 to 400,000 distinct CDR3 sequences, about a sixth of them singletons. This sample comprised peripheral blood mononuclear cells (PBMCs), obtained at new diagnosis, from a patient treated with antithyroid drugs. Receptor source: a female donor with Graves disease.

This clonotype was found a few times. The chain links TRBV4-1 to TRBJ1-2, with D maybe TRBD1 (6 bases). From germline, CDR1 is MGHRA and CDR2 YSYEKL. This CDR3 has 17 residues. Deletions cut 0 bases from V and 2 bases from J, with 16 bases between. The chain's CDR3 is CASSQEALGGLNYGYTF. In DNA form, the CDR3 reads TGCGCCAGCAGCCAAGAAGCGTTGGGGGGGCTCAACTATGGCTACACCTTC.

This clonotype was counted many times. This rearrangement joins TRBV28 to TRBJ1-2; D is possibly TRBD1 (5 bases). Trimming shortened V by 6 bases and J by 8 bases, and 13 bases separated the two germline ends. This CDR3 is 12 amino acids long. Germline V lookup: CDR1 MDHEN, CDR2 SYDVKM. CDR3 protein: CASRSPGTGYTF. CDR3 nucleotide sequence: TGTGCCAGCAGGTCCCCCGGGACGGGCTACACCTTC.

The chain carries TRBV7-9 and TRBJ1-1; a weak D match, TRBD1 (6 bases). Germline values: CDR1 SEHNR, CDR2 FQNEAQ (reference sequence). This CDR3 is built from 15 residues. Trimming took 1 base from V and 12 from J, leaving 21 bases between them. The CDR3 loop is CASSLGTSQGPGTFF. CDR3 nucleotides: TGTGCCAGCAGCTTAGGGACTTCACAGGGCCCAGGTACTTTCTTT.

This clonotype showed up many times. V is TRBV10-1 and J is TRBJ2-2; D gene ambiguous. The CDR3 is 13 residues long. CDR1 is WNHNN, CDR2 SYGVQD, per germline (reference sequence). The CDR3 spells CATFNSNTGELFF. Written as DNA, the CDR3 is TGCGCTACATTCAACTCGAACACCGGGGAGCTGTTTTTT.

This clonotype has at least ten counts. V usage is TRBV12-3 or TRBV12-4 and J usage is TRBJ2-3; a weak D match, TRBD1 (5 bases). Trimming took 3 bases from V and 3 from J, leaving 13 bases between them. The CDR3 is made up of 15 amino acids. The CDR3 DNA is TGTGCCAGCAGTTTTAGCCAGGGTCGGACAGATACGCAGTATTTT. Translating it yields CASSFSQGRTDTQYF.

The sample holds a few counts of this clonotype. The chain uses TRBV3-1 and TRBJ1-1; D gene unclear. Germline V gene lookup returns CDR1 LGHDT and CDR2 YNNKEL (reference sequence). CDR3 length equals 12 residues. V lost 3 bases and J 8 bases, leaving 10 bases between the germline ends. The CDR3, as DNA: TGTGCCAGCAGCCACCTCGGGGAGGAAGCTTTCTTT. Translated, it gives CASSHLGEEAFF.

Many counts were recorded for this clonotype. The chain carries TRBV5-5 and TRBJ1-2, with 8 bases matching TRBD1. V trimming: 1 base; J trimming: 7 bases; junction bases outside the gene matches: 9. The CDR3 consists of 15 residues. Germline V CDR1 and CDR2: SGHKS, YYEKEE (reference sequence). CDR3 DNA sequence: TGTGCCAGCAGCTTGTATTTTGGACAGGGTATTGGCTACACCTTC. It encodes CASSLYFGQGIGYTF.

The V gene is TRBV7-9, the J gene TRBJ2-7; 8 bases map to TRBD1. V lost 5 bases to trimming and J lost 0 bases; unmatched junction nucleotides: 9. The CDR3 is 16 amino acids. Per germline, CDR1 SEHNR and CDR2 FQNEAQ (reference sequence). The CDR3 DNA reads TGTGCCAGCAGCACTAGCCAGGGGGCGAGCTCCTACGAGCAGTACTTC. It is translated as CASSTSQGASSYEQYF.

This chain links TRBV3-1 with TRBJ2-2; the D is unclear. The CDR3 runs to 14 residues. The V and J ends lost 0 bases and 5 bases respectively, with 7 bases between them. Germline CDR1 LGHDT, CDR2 YNNKEL (reference sequence). The CDR3 is CASSQESWTGELFF. CDR3 nucleotide sequence: TGTGCCAGCAGCCAAGAAAGCTGGACCGGGGAGCTGTTTTTT. Variable domain in full (rest from reference TRBV3-1 and TRBJ2-2): DTAVSQTPKYLVTQMGNDKSIKCEQNLGHDTMYWYKQDSKKFLKIMFSYNNKELIINETVPNRFSPKSPDKAHLNLHINSLELGDSAVYFCASSQESWTGELFFGEGSRLTVL.

Ten or more counts support this clonotype. This sequence joins TRBV28 and TRBJ1-2; 11 bases match TRBD1. The CDR3 totals 14 residues. Losses at the gene ends were 2 bases for V and 8 bases for J; bases not matched to a gene: 4. From germline, CDR1 is MDHEN and CDR2 SYDVKM. The CDR3 coding sequence is TGTGCCAGCAGTTTAGGACAGGGGGCCTGGGGCTACACCTTC. Amino acids: CASSLGQGAWGYTF.

The chain uses TRBV24-1 and TRBJ2-3, with no clear D. V was shortened by 5 bases and J by 2 bases, with 10 bases between the two germline ends. The CDR3 runs 14 residues. Germline loops: CDR1 KGHDR, CDR2 SFDVKD. In DNA form, the CDR3 reads TGTGCCACCAGTGGTCCAAGAGCCACAGATACGCAGTATTTT. It translates to CATSGPRATDTQYF.

This clonotype came up a few times. J is TRBJ1-3 and V is TRBV18; D is uncertain. The CDR3 is 14 amino acids. Trimming shortened V by 3 bases and J by 4 bases, and 10 bases separated the two germline ends. CDR1 KGHSH and CDR2 LQKENI come from the germline V gene. The CDR3 nucleotides read TGTGCCAGCTCACCTTTGACGGAAGGAAACACCATATATTTT. This codes for CASSPLTEGNTIYF. The full variable domain, rest sourced from reference TRBV18 and TRBJ1-3, is NAGVMQNPRHLVRRRGQEARLRCSPMKGHSHVYWYRQLPEEGLKFMVYLQKENIIDESGMPKERFSAEFPKEGPSILRIQQVVRGDSAAYFCASSPLTEGNTIYFGEGSWLTVV.

CDR3 loop: CASSSEVQLYGYTF. Here the CDR3 DNA reads TGTGCCAGCAGCTCAGAGGTTCAGCTCTATGGCTACACCTTC. The chain combines TRBV7-2 with TRBJ1-2, with unresolved D. Per the germline V gene, CDR1 is SGHTA and CDR2 is FQGNSA. V lost 4 bases and J 4 bases, leaving 13 bases between the germline ends. The CDR3 length is 14 residues.

The sample holds many counts of this clonotype. The chain is built from TRBV2 and TRBJ1-2; 10 bases match TRBD1. The germline gives CDR1 SNHLY, CDR2 FYNNEI. J was trimmed by 6 bases and V by 8 bases; bases with no gene match: 12. There are 15 residues in the CDR3. CDR3 loop: CASRDLRGTGDGYTF. In nucleotides, the CDR3 is TGTGCCAGCCGGGACCTTAGGGGGACAGGGGATGGCTACACCTTC. The full variable domain, completed using reference TRBV2 and TRBJ1-2, is EPEVTQTPSHQVTQMGQEVILRCVPISNHLYFYWYRQILGQKVEFLVSFYNNEISEKSEIFDDQFSVERPDGSNFTLKIRSTKLEDSAMYFCASRDLRGTGDGYTFGSGTRLTVV.

This clonotype has a count of ten or more. The rearrangement links TRBV4-1 to TRBJ1-2; unclear D gene. CDR3 size: 14 residues. Trimming removed 4 bases from V and 2 bases from J, with 11 bases in between. The germline V gene has CDR1 MGHRA and CDR2 YSYEKL. CDR3 in DNA: TGCGCCAGCAGCCCCACGGACGGGAACTATGGCTACACCTTC. Amino acid sequence: CASSPTDGNYGYTF.

This clonotype appeared a few times. The chain employs TRBV6-2 or TRBV6-3 and TRBJ2-5; 9 nucleotides align to TRBD2. V was pared by 6 bases and J by 5 bases, with 10 bases of the junction left unmatched. Per germline, CDR1 MNHEY and CDR2 SVGEGT. The CDR3 runs 15 residues. The CDR3 sequence: CASRRISGSFETQYF. The CDR3, as DNA: TGTGCCAGCAGGCGGATTAGCGGGAGTTTTGAGACCCAGTACTTC.

Regarding this clonotype: Since a much larger clone is just one base distant, this may be a read error. The CDR3: CASSLPSGETRYF. Written as DNA, the CDR3 is TGTGCCAGCAGCCTCCCTTCAGGCGAGACCCGGTACTTC. This chain joins TRBV7-2 and TRBJ2-3; D is ambiguous. Germline V gene data show CDR1 as SGHTA and CDR2 as FQGNSA. The CDR3 runs 13 residues. The complete variable domain, with remaining parts taken from reference TRBV7-2 and TRBJ2-3, reads GAGVSQSPSNKVTEKGKDVELRCDPISGHTALYWYRQSLGQGLEFLIYFQGNSAPDKSGLPSDRFSAERTGGSVSTLTIQRTQQEDSAVYLCASSLPSGETRYFGPGTRLTVL.

This clonotype was counted a few times. The genes are TRBV12-3 or TRBV12-4 and TRBJ2-1; 7 bases are shared with TRBD2. The CDR3 runs 15 residues. The V gene end was trimmed by 6 bases and the J gene end by 4 bases; junction bases not matched to a gene: 9. The CDR3 bases are TGTGCCAGCAGCCTCGTGGGGGAGGGGTACAATGAGCAGTTCTTC. Translation: CASSLVGEGYNEQFF.

This clonotype was counted ten times or more. At one boundary the junction diverges from the germline segment, which might be a read error. The chain uses TRBV5-1 and TRBJ2-7; 7 bases line up with TRBD1. The CDR3 has 11 amino acids. Germline V lookup: CDR1 SGHRS, CDR2 YFSETQ. CDR3 nucleotides: TGTGCCAGCAGACAGGGCTACGAGCAGTACTTC. This codes for CASRQGYEQYF. Supplemented by reference TRBV5-1 and TRBJ2-7, the full variable domain reads KAGVTQTPRYLIKTRGQQVTLSCSPISGHRSVSWYQQTPGQGLQFLFEYFSETQRNKGNFPGRFSGRQFSNSRSEMNVSTLELGDSALYLCASRQGYEQYFGPGTRLTVT.

This clonotype was counted at least ten times. The V call is TRBV20-1, the J call TRBJ2-7, with unresolved D. This CDR3 region has 11 residues. The V end lost 4 bases, the J end lost 3 bases, and 7 bases lay between the germline ends. Per the germline V gene, CDR1 is DFQATT and CDR2 is SNEGSKA (reference sequence). The CDR3 DNA is TGCAGTGCTACATCCGACTACGAGCAGTACTTC. This sequence encodes CSATSDYEQYF.